The T cell receptor beta chain under discussion was sequenced for a study of blood T cell repertoires in COVID-19 (dated by TCRdb to about 2020). Concerning the study at large: Collaborator samples came from the United States, Italy and Spain and covered acute and convalescent phases of COVID-19. The prospective study material was composed of cDNA or gDNA derived from T cells, B-cell-depleted T cells, or PBMCs. Subjects who had been exposed to COVID-19, were actively infected with it, or had recovered from it provided the deeply sampled blood TCRbeta repertoires that made up the dataset. The repertoires were released in a freely available public database intended as a resource for research on the immune response to SARS-CoV-2. The samples were drawn from the first 160 participants of the ongoing ImmuneRACE study and from roughly 1,300 subjects provided by 6 global collaborators. The sample metadata nearly always contained a de-identified subject ID, COVID-19 status, age in years and sex. Where available, HLA class I and class II types were obtained from metadata supplied by the sample provider rather than from assay-based typing.

For this clone: What this receptor recognizes is not known. No much larger clone is present one base from it, and per-base qualities are unavailable.

The immunoSEQ Assay, a bias-controlled multiplex PCR, was used to amplify TCRbeta CDR3 regions from genomic DNA. Turning to the authors' computational methods: The number of nucleated cells in each sample was estimated from the amplification of reference gene primers within the assay. To quantify the absolute abundance of each unique TCRbeta CDR3 rearrangement, sequence reads were collapsed and filtered. For each sample, productive Simpson clonality was calculated as the square root of Simpson's diversity index across productive rearrangements. As stored in TCRdb, this immuneACCESS dataset retains in-frame rearrangements with V and J assigned. A fraction of the clones does not appear; measured against another copy, unresolved V genes explain less than half of the discrepancy, and the remainder lacks a known reason. Clone size and the V and J calls come from that table; the DNA yielded D and trimming. The sample has more than 95,000 clones on record, 80% to 90% of them singletons. The top ten hold approximately 5.8% of the sample.

Broader findings and caveats from the paper: Clinical and demographic metadata were provided uncurated, with the amount varying by source and participant.

The collaborating institutions used their own protocols to collect whole blood in K2EDTA tubes. For TCRbeta analysis, collaborator samples were shipped as frozen whole blood, as isolated PBMCs, or as DNA extracted from either sample type. This clonotype was obtained from a man older than 75 with active or convalescent COVID-19. The sequenced material came from peripheral blood.

The nucleotide sequence is TGCAGCGTTGAAGATCTTCAGGGGGGTATAACCGGGGAGCTGTTTTTT. This encodes CSVEDLQGGITGELFF. This chain joins TRBV29-1 to TRBJ2-2, and perhaps TRBD1 as D gene, on 7 matching bases. Looking up the germline V gene yields CDR1 SQVTM and CDR2 ANQGSEA. The junction shows trimming of 0 bases on V and 5 bases on J, plus 16 bases between the germline ends. Its CDR3 holds 16 amino acids, cysteine through phenylalanine. Only CDR3 DNA remains: 48 bases, in frame from the first base.